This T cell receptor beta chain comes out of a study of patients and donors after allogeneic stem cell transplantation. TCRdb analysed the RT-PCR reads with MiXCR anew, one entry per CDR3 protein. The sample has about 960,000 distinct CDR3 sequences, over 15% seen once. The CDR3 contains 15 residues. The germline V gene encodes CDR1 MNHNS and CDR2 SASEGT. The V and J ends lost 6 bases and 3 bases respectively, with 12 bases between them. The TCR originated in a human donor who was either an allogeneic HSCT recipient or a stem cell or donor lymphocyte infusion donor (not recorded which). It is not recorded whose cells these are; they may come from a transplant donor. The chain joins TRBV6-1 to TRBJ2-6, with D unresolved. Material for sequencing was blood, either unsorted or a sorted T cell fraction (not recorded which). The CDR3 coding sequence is TGTGCCAGCAGCCCAGGACGGTTTGGGGCCAACGTCCTGACTTTC. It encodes CASSPGRFGANVLTF.